The present entry profiles one T cell receptor (beta chain) with its context. Its antigen is still unknown. This table comes from immunoSEQ multiplex PCR, and its TCRdb copy is limited to in-frame clones, with some not included. Among about 160,000 clones listed, roughly 90% were seen once. This entry belongs to a study of T cell responses to AZD1222 COVID-19 vaccine. Overall study results and limits: Close to half of spike-specific TCRs reportedly recognize unmutated variant regions. Recipients of AZD1222 seropositive at baseline numbered only 6 or 7.

CDR1 is SGHRS, CDR2 YFSETQ, per germline. After removal of 9 bases from V and 1 base from J, the junction contained 7 bases not matched to a gene. The CDR3 covers 15 residues. Researchers grouped second doses given at about 4 or about 12 weeks into one pool. This sequence originates from an adult who received the AZD1222 COVID-19 vaccine. This sequence joins TRBV5-1 and TRBJ1-1; 12 positions agree with TRBD1. The sample consisted of peripheral blood, taken 28 days after the second AZD1222 dose. CDR3 amino acids: CATTRDRGQNTEAFF. The CDR3 DNA reads as TGCGCCACCACGCGGGACAGGGGGCAGAACACTGAAGCTTTCTTT.